This T cell receptor beta chain originates from a study of monozygotic twins with inflammatory bowel disease. TCRdb re-called the 5' RACE reads and catalogs CDR3 proteins one per entry, DNA excluded. Its clone listing holds roughly 170,000 distinct CDR3 sequences. Unsorted whole blood yielded the total RNA, with T cells left unselected. Study-level findings and limits: Versus healthy twins, IBD patients showed fewer clonotypes shared with others, especially with disease activity.

About this clonotype itself: Its target is not known.

The CDR3 extends over 15 amino acids. From germline, CDR1 is LGHDT and CDR2 YNNKEL (reference sequence). The chain carries TRBV3-1 and TRBJ2-7; no DNA is available, so the TRBD2 call from TCRdb remains unchecked. The sequenced sample consisted of blood. The clonotype originates from a human donor with ulcerative colitis or Crohn's disease, or a healthy co-twin of an affected twin (not recorded which). CDR3 loop: CASSPVRGVSYEQYF.